This TCR beta chain was recovered during a study of lung T cells in sarcoidosis with Löfgren's syndrome. The table lists this clonotype with many counts. Its specificity is not known. A single record per CDR3 protein comes from TCRdb applying MiXCR to the reads. Of fewer than 25,000 distinct CDR3 sequences listed, roughly 23% were seen once; the top ten hold about 0.71%. Findings and limits, study-wide: Recognition of an unidentified sarcoidosis antigen was only suggested. Löfgren's syndrome patients reportedly showed greatest TRAV12-1 and TRBV2 expansion versus controls.

Germline values: CDR1 SGHTA, CDR2 FQGNSA. The V end lost 6 bases, the J end lost 7 bases, and 7 bases lay between the germline ends. The CDR3 length is 12 residues. Sequencing was carried out using CD4+ T cells from bronchoalveolar lavage. The receptor was isolated from a human donor with sarcoidosis (Löfgren's syndrome or another form), or a control subject (not recorded which). The chain recombines TRBV7-2 with TRBJ1-6; D remains unclear. CDR3: CASSYGNSPLHF. CDR3 coding DNA: TGTGCCAGCAGTTACGGAAATTCACCCCTCCACTTT.